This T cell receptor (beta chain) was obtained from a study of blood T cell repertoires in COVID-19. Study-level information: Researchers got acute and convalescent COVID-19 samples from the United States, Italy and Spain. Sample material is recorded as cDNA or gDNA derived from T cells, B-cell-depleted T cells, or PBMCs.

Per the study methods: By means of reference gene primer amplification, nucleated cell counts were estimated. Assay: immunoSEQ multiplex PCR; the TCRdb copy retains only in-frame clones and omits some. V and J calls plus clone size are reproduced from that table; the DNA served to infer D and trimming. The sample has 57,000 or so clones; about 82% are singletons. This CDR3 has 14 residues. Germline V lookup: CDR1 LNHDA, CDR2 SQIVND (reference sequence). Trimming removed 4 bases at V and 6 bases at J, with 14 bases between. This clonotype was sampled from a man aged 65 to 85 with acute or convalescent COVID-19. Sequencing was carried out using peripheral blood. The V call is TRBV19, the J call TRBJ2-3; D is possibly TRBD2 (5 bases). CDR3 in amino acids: CASSRTGYFDTQYF. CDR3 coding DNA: TGTGCCAGTAGTAGGACGGGGTATTTTGATACGCAGTATTTT.